This T cell receptor beta chain was recovered during a study of shared clonotypes between healthy human individuals. Losses at the gene ends were 3 bases for V and 3 bases for J; bases not matched to a gene: 3. Germline V CDR1 and CDR2: LNHDA, SQIVND (reference sequence). The CDR3 is 16 residues long. Libraries were prepared by immunoSEQ multiplex PCR; TCRdb keeps only in-frame clonotypes and omits some of them. The sample includes millions of clones, around 90% seen only once; the top ten take around 0.14%. The V gene is TRBV19, the J gene TRBJ2-6, with 9 bases that match TRBD1. The sequenced sample consisted of naive CD4+ T cells sorted from blood. This sample's subset: CD45RA+ positively selected. This sequence was found in a man younger than 35 in good health. This CDR3 is CASSMGQGVGANVLTF. The CDR3 nucleotides read TGTGCCAGTAGTATGGGACAGGGAGTTGGGGCCAACGTCCTGACTTTC.